This T cell receptor beta chain emerged from a study of T-cell reconstitution after alpha-beta-depleted transplantation in children. Molecular barcoding with unique molecular identifiers was used for the TCRbeta library. Using its own MiXCR run on the PCR reads, TCRdb lists one record per CDR3 protein. Altogether more than 85,000 distinct CDR3 sequences are present, about 9.3% being singletons, with the ten largest covering 8%. Trimming left V 2 bases short and J 4 bases short, with 21 bases between. Germline CDR1 SGHAT, CDR2 FQNNGV. This CDR3 is 18 amino acids long. In its sample, this clonotype was seen many times.

Source: PBMCs from the stem cell graft donor, taken from the stem cell graft. The chain carries TRBV11-2 and TRBJ2-1; D is possibly TRBD2 (11 bases). This TCR was sampled from a human donor who donated a stem cell graft to a child with acute lymphoblastic leukemia. The CDR3 DNA follows: TGTGCCAGCAGCTTACTAGCGGGAGGACAGGGGGTTTACAATGAGCAGTTCTTC. Amino acids: CASSLLAGGQGVYNEQFF. Supplemented by reference TRBV11-2 and TRBJ2-1, the full variable domain reads EAGVAQSPRYKIIEKRQSVAFWCNPISGHATLYWYQQILGQGPKLLIQFQNNGVVDDSQLPKDRFSAERLKGVDSTLKIQPAKLEDSAVYLCASSLLAGGQGVYNEQFFGPGTRLTVL.